This entry features one T cell receptor (beta chain) sequence. Its antigen is unidentified. This sample was taken from a study of chemoradiotherapy in HPV16-positive cancers. Regarding the study as a whole: In HPV16-positive patients, HPV-responsive T-cell expansion tracked better recurrence-free survival.

Profiling relied on immunoSEQ multiplex PCR, and the TCRdb table lists in-frame clones only, not all of them. The sample has about 8,900 clones, 85% seen once. The CDR3 has 15 amino acids. V gave up 4 bases and J gave up 4 bases, with 13 bases separating them. From germline, CDR1 is MNHNS and CDR2 SASEGT. Repertoires were sampled repeatedly during chemoradiotherapy. V usage is TRBV6-1 and J usage is TRBJ2-2; no firm D call. Sequences were derived from tumor tissue, sampled from a patient who underwent chemoradiotherapy. This TCR came from a human donor with HPV-associated anogenital cancer. The CDR3 reads CASSGWIKGTGELFF. CDR3 coding DNA: TGTGCCAGCAGTGGCTGGATTAAGGGCACCGGGGAGCTGTTTTTT.